The 9 T cell receptor beta chains given below trace back to one sample, sequenced in a study of response to subunit inactivated influenza vaccine. Each CDR3 protein gets one entry after TCRdb re-called the RT-PCR reads with MiXCR. Of fewer than 400,000 distinct CDR3 sequences listed, 20% to 25% are singletons. The starting material was PBMCs from blood, obtained less than 22 months after vaccination. All receptors come from a man aged 45 to 75 who received an inactivated influenza vaccine.

The chain uses TRBV3-1 and TRBJ1-1; D not certain. Germline lookup yields CDR1 LGHDT and CDR2 YNNKEL (reference sequence). This CDR3 contains 15 residues. Trimming left V 1 base short and J 3 bases short, with 12 bases between. The CDR3 nucleotides are TGTGCCAGCAGCCAAGTAAGAATTGGGGACACTGAAGCTTTCTTT. It translates to CASSQVRIGDTEAFF.

This clonotype was picked up a small number of times. This chain uses TRBV20-1 with TRBJ1-1, with D possibly TRBD1 on 5 matching bases. Trimming stripped 0 bases from V and 5 bases from J, with 10 bases between. The CDR3 length is 13 residues. Germline V gene lookup returns CDR1 DFQATT and CDR2 SNEGSKA (reference sequence). The CDR3 spells CSARDGWGTEAFF. CDR3 coding DNA: TGCAGTGCTAGAGATGGTTGGGGGACTGAAGCTTTCTTT.

This clonotype was recorded many times. This sequence joins TRBV5-1 and TRBJ1-4; D gene uncertain. V lost 0 bases and J lost 3, with 6 bases in between. Germline CDR1 reads SGHRS; CDR2 reads YFSETQ. This CDR3 is 14 amino acids long. The CDR3 DNA is TGCGCCAGCAGCTTGGGCCGATCTAATGAAAAACTGTTTTTT. It yields the protein CASSLGRSNEKLFF. The whole variable domain, remainder taken from reference TRBV5-1 and TRBJ1-4, is KAGVTQTPRYLIKTRGQQVTLSCSPISGHRSVSWYQQTPGQGLQFLFEYFSETQRNKGNFPGRFSGRQFSNSRSEMNVSTLELGDSALYLCASSLGRSNEKLFFGSGTQLSVL.

This chain uses TRBV11-2 with TRBJ2-5, with D unclear. Trimming took 2 bases from V and 2 from J, leaving 12 bases between them. The germline V gene encodes CDR1 SGHAT and CDR2 FQNNGV. The CDR3 spans 15 residues. CDR3 loop: CASSLLEASQETQYF. The CDR3 coding sequence is TGTGCCAGCAGCTTACTAGAGGCTAGTCAAGAGACCCAGTACTTC.

This clonotype was counted ten times or more. The chain combines TRBV7-9 with TRBJ2-1; D remains ambiguous. There are 13 residues in the CDR3. Trimming stripped 3 bases from V and 7 bases from J, with 10 bases between. Per germline, CDR1 SEHNR and CDR2 FQNEAQ (reference sequence). The CDR3 bases are TGTGCCAGCAGCTTCCCGGCGCGGAATGAGCAGTTCTTC. Amino acids: CASSFPARNEQFF.

This sequence joins TRBV20-1 and TRBJ1-1; D possibly corresponds to TRBD1 (5 bases). Germline values: CDR1 DFQATT, CDR2 SNEGSKA (reference sequence). CDR3 length: 14 residues. Between the trimmed V and J ends, which lost 3 bases and 0 bases, there was a span of 11 bases. The CDR3, as DNA: TGCAGTGCTAGTAGACAGAGCGTGAACACTGAAGCTTTCTTT. Translating it yields CSASRQSVNTEAFF.

In this sample, this clonotype turned up a few times. The rearrangement uses TRBV7-2 and TRBJ1-2; TRBD1 agrees at 8 bases. The CDR3 covers 14 residues. The V and J ends lost 1 base and 7 bases, in that order; junction bases with no gene match: 5. The germline V gene has CDR1 SGHTA and CDR2 FQGNSA. CDR3 amino acids: CASSLGTGFAGYTF. CDR3 bases: TGTGCCAGCAGCTTAGGGACAGGGTTCGCTGGCTACACCTTC.

This clonotype was recorded many times. The V gene is TRBV3-1, the J gene TRBJ1-1; a weak D match, TRBD1 (5 bases). With 1 base removed from V and 11 bases from J, the gap between germline ends came to 11 bases. Germline lookup yields CDR1 LGHDT and CDR2 YNNKEL (reference sequence). This CDR3 spans 12 amino acids. CDR3 nucleotide sequence: TGTGCCAGCAGCCAAGGACAGAGTAGGGCTTTCTTT. Amino acids: CASSQGQSRAFF.

This chain links TRBV3-1 with TRBJ2-1; TRBD1 agrees at 8 bases. The length of the CDR3 is 16 residues. The germline V gene has CDR1 LGHDT and CDR2 YNNKEL (reference sequence). Trimming removed 0 bases from V and 9 bases from J; junction bases left unmatched: 10. The CDR3 DNA sequence: TGTGCCAGCAGCCAAGACCCGGCGTCCGGGACAGGTGAGCAGTTCTTC. Translating it yields CASSQDPASGTGEQFF.